This T cell receptor beta chain was profiled in a study of CD8+ T cells in alopecia areata. The treatment: oral pan-JAK inhibitor, 5-10 mg twice daily. RNA was isolated and reverse transcribed to cDNA, the sequencing template. This table comes from immunoSEQ multiplex PCR, and its TCRdb copy is limited to in-frame clones, with some not included. The table shows roughly 200,000 clones, with approximately 45% occurring only once. CDR3 length: 15 residues. In germline, CDR1 is KGHSH, CDR2 LQKENI. Unmatched junction bases numbered 6, after V lost 1 base and J lost 5 bases. This clone was counted between two and nine times.

The sequence derives from a human donor with alopecia areata. The chain recombines TRBV18 with TRBJ2-5; TRBD2 agrees at 8 bases. Sample: CD4+ T cells sorted from blood, taken at approximately week 36, from a patient treated with tofacitinib. CDR3 sequence: CASSPRAGAGETQYF. CDR3 in DNA: TGTGCCAGCTCACCACGAGCGGGAGCGGGGGAGACCCAGTACTTC.